This T cell receptor (beta chain) stems from a study of long-term antiretroviral therapy in people with HIV. Overall study context: The earliest samples came about a decade before the 2015 immediate-ART recommendation.

They ran version v3.0 of the immunoSEQ assay at survey level. Per-sample sequencing targets were roughly 40,000-55,000 T-cell genomes. Sequencing used immunoSEQ multiplex PCR; TCRdb keeps in-frame clones, though not all of them. Of tens of thousands of clones in the sample, just under 95% were seen once. This clone was seen once. The CDR3 is made up of 17 amino acids. Germline V gene sequence: CDR1 MNHNS, CDR2 SASEGT. Trimming removed 1 base from V and 2 bases from J; junction bases left unmatched: 6. The sequenced sample was unsorted PBMCs, obtained 5.3 years after starting antiretroviral therapy. This receptor was taken from a middle-aged man with HIV. This chain joins TRBV6-1 and TRBJ2-3; 10 positions match TRBD2. The CDR3 DNA is TGTGCCAGCAGTGAAGACAGCGGGGGGGAGCTCACAGATACGCAGTATTTT. Amino acid sequence: CASSEDSGGELTDTQYF.